Sequencing of this T cell receptor beta chain was carried out in a study of response to subunit inactivated influenza vaccine listed by TCRdb under 2018. Study-level background: To follow how T cells responded to a trivalent subunit inactivated influenza vaccine, the researchers relied on deep quantitative profiling of the T cell receptor repertoire.

Overall results and qualifications from the work: The authors proposed that each seasonal influenza vaccination may bring in only a limited number of new T cells.

Receptors were amplified or captured by RT-PCR. The run used an Illumina HiSeq 2500. TCRdb reworked the public reads: Q25 trimming with fastp, MiXCR clone assembly, productive beta chains retained. Each entry merges the rows of one CDR3 protein and shows their most common DNA and genes. The sample table records 500,000 to 600,000 distinct CDR3 sequences; around 8% of these occur just once. In total, the top ten clones hold approximately 12% of the sample. A few counts support this clonotype. Its antigen is not yet known. The input lacks base qualities; no much larger clone sits a single base away. CDR1 is given as SGHNT and CDR2 as YYREEE, both from the germline V gene (reference sequence). V was cut back by 2 bases and J by 11 bases, leaving a gap of 25 bases between them. The cysteine opens and the phenylalanine closes a CDR3 of 17 amino acids. Here the CDR3 DNA is all that survives: 51 bases in frame from base 1.

The rearranged chain carries TRBV5-4 and TRBJ2-2; the D gene is perhaps TRBD2, from 5 matching bases. The source material was PBMCs from blood, sampled roughly 24 months after vaccination. This clonotype originated in a man aged 45 to 75 who received an inactivated influenza vaccine. Donor details come from another sample of the same person, matched by shared clones. DNA sequence: TGTGCCAGCAGCTTAAGCGGTGGTGTTCCCCAGTTTTCAGAGCTGTTTTTT. This translates into CASSLSGGVPQFSELFF.